This TCR beta chain was observed in a study of T and B cells in COVID-19 patients. Blood genomic DNA input for TRB amplification was about 240-500 ng. Multiplex PCR with BIOMED2 TRB-A/B primer pools amplified TRB rearrangements. TCRdb itself ran the multiplex PCR reads through MiXCR, one entry per CDR3 protein. Of about 3,300 distinct CDR3 sequences in the sample, roughly 23% were seen once. Germline CDR1 is SGHDN and CDR2 is FVKESK. This CDR3 contains 15 residues. The V end was cut by 3 bases, the J end by 5 bases, with 16 bases between. The TCR originated in a human donor with active COVID-19. The V call is TRBV14, the J call TRBJ2-5, with a weak D call TRBD2 (6 bases). Sequenced: blood. For the CDR3, the DNA is TGTGCCAGCAGCCATGAGAGGAGGGGCGCGGAGACCCAGTACTTC. It specifies CASSHERRGAETQYF.